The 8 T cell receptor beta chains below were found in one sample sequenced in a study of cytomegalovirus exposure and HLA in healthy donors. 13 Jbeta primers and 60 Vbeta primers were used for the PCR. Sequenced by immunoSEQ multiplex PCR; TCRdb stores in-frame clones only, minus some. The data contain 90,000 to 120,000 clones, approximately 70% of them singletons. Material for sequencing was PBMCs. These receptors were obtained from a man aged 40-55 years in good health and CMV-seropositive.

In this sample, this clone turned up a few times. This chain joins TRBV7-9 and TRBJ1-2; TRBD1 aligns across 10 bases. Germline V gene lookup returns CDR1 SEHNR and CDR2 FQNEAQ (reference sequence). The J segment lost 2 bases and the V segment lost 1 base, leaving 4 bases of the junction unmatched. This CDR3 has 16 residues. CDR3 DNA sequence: TGTGCCAGCAGCTTAGTGACAGGGGGCGCGAACTATGGCTACACCTTC. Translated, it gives CASSLVTGGANYGYTF.

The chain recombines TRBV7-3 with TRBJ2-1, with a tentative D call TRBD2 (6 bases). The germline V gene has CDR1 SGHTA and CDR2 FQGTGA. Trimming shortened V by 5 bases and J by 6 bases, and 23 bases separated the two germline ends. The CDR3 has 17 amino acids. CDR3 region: CASSTHQVGEVGNEQFF. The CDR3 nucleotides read TGTGCCAGCAGCACCCATCAAGTCGGGGAGGTGGGCAATGAGCAGTTCTTC.

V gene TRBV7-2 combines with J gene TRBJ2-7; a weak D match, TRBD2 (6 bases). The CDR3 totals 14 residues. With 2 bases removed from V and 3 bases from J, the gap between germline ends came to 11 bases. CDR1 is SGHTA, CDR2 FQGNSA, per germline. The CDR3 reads CASSLRLESYEQYF. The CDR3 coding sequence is TGTGCCAGCAGCTTACGACTAGAAAGCTACGAGCAGTACTTC.

The CDR3 reads CASKGGGTEAFF. As DNA, the CDR3 is TGTGCCAGTAAAGGGGGCGGCACTGAAGCTTTCTTT. The chain combines TRBV19 with TRBJ1-1; 7 positions match TRBD1. Germline V lookup: CDR1 LNHDA, CDR2 SQIVND (reference sequence). Trimming at V came to 7 bases and at J to 4 bases, leaving 3 bases not matched to a gene. The CDR3 runs to 12 residues.

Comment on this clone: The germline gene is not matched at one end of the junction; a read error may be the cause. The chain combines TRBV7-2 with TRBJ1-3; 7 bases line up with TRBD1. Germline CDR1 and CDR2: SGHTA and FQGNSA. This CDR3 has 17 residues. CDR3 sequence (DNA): TGTGCCAGCAGCATAGCCCCAGACAGGGAGCATGGAAACACCATATATTTT. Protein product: CASSIAPDREHGNTIYF.

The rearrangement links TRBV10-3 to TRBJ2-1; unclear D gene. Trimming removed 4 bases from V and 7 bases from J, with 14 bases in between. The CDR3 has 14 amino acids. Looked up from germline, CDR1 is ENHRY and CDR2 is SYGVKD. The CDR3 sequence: CAISAPIRSNEQFF. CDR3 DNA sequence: TGTGCCATCAGTGCCCCAATCCGGTCGAATGAGCAGTTCTTC.

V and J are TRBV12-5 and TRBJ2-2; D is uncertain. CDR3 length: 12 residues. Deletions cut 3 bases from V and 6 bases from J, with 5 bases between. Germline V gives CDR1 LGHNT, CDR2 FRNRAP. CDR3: CASGLSAGELFF. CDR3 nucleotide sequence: TGTGCTAGTGGTTTATCGGCCGGGGAGCTGTTTTTT.

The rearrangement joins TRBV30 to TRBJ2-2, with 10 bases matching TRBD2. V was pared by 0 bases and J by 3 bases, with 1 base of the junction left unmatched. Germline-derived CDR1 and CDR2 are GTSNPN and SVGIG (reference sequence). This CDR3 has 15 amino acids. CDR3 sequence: CAWSVAGGDTGELFF. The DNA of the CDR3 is TGTGCCTGGAGTGTAGCGGGAGGGGACACCGGGGAGCTGTTTTTT.